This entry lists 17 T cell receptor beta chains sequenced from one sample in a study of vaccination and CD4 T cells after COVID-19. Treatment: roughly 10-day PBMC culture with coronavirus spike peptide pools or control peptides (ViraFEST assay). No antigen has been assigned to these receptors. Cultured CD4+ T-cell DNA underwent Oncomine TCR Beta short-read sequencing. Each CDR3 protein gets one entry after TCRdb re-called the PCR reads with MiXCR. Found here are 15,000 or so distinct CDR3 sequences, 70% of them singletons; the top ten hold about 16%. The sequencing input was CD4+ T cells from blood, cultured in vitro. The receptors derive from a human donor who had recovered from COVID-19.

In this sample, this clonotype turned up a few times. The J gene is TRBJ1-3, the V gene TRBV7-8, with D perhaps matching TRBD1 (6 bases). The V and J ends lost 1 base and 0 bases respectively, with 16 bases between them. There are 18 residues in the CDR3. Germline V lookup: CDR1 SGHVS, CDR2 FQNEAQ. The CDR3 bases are TGTGCCAGCAGCTTAGGGCGAGTCCAGGGGACCTCTGGAAACACCATATATTTT. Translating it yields CASSLGRVQGTSGNTIYF.

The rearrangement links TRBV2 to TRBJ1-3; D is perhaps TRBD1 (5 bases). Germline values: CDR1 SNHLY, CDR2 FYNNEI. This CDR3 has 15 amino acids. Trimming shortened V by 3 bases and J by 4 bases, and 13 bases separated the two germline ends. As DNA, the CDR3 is TGTGCCAGCAGTGAGGGGGGACTAGGGGGAAACACCATATATTTT. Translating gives CASSEGGLGGNTIYF. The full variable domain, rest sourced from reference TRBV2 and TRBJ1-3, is EPEVTQTPSHQVTQMGQEVILRCVPISNHLYFYWYRQILGQKVEFLVSFYNNEISEKSEIFDDQFSVERPDGSNFTLKIRSTKLEDSAMYFCASSEGGLGGNTIYFGEGSWLTVV.

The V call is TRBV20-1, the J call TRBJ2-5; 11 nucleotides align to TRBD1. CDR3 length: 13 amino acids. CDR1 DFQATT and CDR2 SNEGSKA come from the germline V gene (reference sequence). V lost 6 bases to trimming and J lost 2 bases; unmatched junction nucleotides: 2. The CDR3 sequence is CSARDRGQETQYF. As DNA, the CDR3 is TGCAGTGCCCGGGACAGGGGGCAAGAGACCCAGTACTTC.

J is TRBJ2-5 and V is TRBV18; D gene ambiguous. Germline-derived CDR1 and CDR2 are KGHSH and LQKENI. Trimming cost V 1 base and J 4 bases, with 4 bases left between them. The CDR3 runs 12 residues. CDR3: CASSPRAETQYF. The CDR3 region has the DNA TGTGCCAGCTCACCACGGGCAGAGACCCAGTACTTC.

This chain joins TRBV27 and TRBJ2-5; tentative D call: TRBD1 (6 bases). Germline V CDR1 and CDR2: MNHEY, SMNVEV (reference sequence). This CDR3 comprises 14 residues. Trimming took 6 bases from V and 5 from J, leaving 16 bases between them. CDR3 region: CASSARGSGETQYF. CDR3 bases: TGTGCCAGCAGCGCTAGGGGGTCGGGGGAGACCCAGTACTTC.

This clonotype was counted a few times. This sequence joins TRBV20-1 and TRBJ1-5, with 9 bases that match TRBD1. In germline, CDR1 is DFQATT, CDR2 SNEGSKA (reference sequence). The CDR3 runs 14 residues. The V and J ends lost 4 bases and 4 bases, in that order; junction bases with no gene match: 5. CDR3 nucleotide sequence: TGCAGTGCTAAGGGGACAGGGCGGAATCAGCCCCAGCATTTT. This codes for CSAKGTGRNQPQHF.

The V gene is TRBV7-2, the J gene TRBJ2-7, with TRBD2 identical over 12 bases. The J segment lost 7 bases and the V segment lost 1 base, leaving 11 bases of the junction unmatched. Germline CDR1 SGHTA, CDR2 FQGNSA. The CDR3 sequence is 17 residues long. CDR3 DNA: TGTGCCAGCAGCTTAGTGTTCGAGACTAGCGGGAGAGATGAGCAGTACTTC. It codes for CASSLVFETSGRDEQYF.

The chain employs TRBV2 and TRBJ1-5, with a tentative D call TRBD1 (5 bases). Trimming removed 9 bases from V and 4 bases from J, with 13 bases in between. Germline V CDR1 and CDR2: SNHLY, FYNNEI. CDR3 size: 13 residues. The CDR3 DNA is TGTGCCAGTTCCCGGGACCTTAATCAGCCCCAGCATTTT. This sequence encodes CASSRDLNQPQHF.

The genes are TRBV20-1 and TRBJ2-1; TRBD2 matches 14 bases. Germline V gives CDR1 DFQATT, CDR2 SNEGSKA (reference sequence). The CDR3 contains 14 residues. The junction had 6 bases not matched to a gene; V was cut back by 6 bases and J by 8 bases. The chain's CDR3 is CSALGLAGVDEQFF. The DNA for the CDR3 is TGCAGTGCATTGGGACTAGCGGGGGTAGATGAGCAGTTCTTC.

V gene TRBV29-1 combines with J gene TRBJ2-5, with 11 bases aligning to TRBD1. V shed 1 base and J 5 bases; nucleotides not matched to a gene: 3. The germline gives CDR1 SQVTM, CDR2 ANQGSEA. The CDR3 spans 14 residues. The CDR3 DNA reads TGCAGCGTTGAAGGGACAGGGGGCGGTGAGACCCAGTACTTC. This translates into CSVEGTGGGETQYF.

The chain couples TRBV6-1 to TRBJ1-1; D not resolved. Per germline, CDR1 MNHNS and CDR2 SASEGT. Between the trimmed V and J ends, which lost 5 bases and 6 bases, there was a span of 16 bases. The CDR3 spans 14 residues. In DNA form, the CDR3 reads TGTGCCAGCAGTCCGGGCCCCGGGGATCCTGAAGCTTTCTTT. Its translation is CASSPGPGDPEAFF.

CDR3 region: CSPRGGPMNTEAFF. DNA of the CDR3: TGCAGTCCCAGGGGCGGACCTATGAACACTGAAGCTTTCTTT. The V call is TRBV20-1, the J call TRBJ1-1; D is possibly TRBD1 (6 bases). The CDR3 spans 14 residues. Trimming took 8 bases from V and 0 from J, leaving 16 bases between them. Germline values: CDR1 DFQATT, CDR2 SNEGSKA (reference sequence).

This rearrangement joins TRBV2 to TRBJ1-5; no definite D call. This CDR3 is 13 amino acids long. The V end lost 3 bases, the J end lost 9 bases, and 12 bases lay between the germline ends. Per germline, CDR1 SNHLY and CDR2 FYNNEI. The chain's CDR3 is CASSDGFEGPQHF. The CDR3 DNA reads TGTGCCAGCAGTGATGGCTTCGAAGGGCCCCAGCATTTT.

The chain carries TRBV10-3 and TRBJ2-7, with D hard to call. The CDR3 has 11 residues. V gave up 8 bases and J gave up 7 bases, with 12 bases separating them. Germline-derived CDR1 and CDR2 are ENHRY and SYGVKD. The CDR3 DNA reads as TGTGCCATCTCGCCGGGTCAGGAGCAGTACTTC. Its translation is CAISPGQEQYF.

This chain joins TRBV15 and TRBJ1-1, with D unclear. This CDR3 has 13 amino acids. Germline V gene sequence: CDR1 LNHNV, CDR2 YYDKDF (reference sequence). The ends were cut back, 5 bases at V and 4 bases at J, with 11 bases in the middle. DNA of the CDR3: TGTGCCACCAGCCTACACCGGGGCACTGAAGCTTTCTTT. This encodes CATSLHRGTEAFF.

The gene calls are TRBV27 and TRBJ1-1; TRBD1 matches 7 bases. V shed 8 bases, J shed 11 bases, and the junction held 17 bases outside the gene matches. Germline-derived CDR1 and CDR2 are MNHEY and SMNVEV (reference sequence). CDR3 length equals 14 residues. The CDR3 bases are TGTGCCAGCTCCAAGGGACAGCGTCCTTTGCCGGCTTTCTTT. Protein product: CASSKGQRPLPAFF.

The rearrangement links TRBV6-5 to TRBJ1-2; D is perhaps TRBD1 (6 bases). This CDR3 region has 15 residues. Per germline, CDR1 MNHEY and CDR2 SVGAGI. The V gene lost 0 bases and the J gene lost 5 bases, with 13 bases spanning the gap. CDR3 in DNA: TGTGCCAGCAGTTACTCGACCTTAGGACAGTATGGCTACACCTTC. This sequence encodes CASSYSTLGQYGYTF.